This T cell receptor beta chain was sequenced in a study of T cell repertoires in cytomegalovirus infection. Study information: CMV infection together with matching HLA type was indicated by public TCR beta signatures. Study-wide results and limits: Clonotype analysis showed dominance of the ex vivo response by HLA-C-restricted CMV-specific TCR beta clonotypes. Cumulative public TCR beta family frequency identified carriers of CMV plus the relevant HLA.

TCRdb re-called the reads with MiXCR, one entry per CDR3 protein. The table records a few hundred thousand distinct CDR3 sequences, around 25% of them present only once. As for this clonotype: The antigen is not known.

This CDR3 is built from 15 residues. Trimming took 8 bases from V and 3 from J, leaving 20 bases between them. Germline loops: CDR1 SGHTA, CDR2 FQGNSA. This sequence originates from a human donor in good health (CMV status not recorded). Some clones in this sample may be carry-over from other donors' samples. The chain joins TRBV7-2 to TRBJ2-7; possibly TRBD1 for D (6 bases). Here the sequenced sample was cultured PBMCs, taken from culture after CMV antigen stimulation. The CDR3 nucleotides read TGTGCCAGCGATTCCAAGATGGACAGCCGCTACGAGCAGTACTTC. This sequence encodes CASDSKMDSRYEQYF.